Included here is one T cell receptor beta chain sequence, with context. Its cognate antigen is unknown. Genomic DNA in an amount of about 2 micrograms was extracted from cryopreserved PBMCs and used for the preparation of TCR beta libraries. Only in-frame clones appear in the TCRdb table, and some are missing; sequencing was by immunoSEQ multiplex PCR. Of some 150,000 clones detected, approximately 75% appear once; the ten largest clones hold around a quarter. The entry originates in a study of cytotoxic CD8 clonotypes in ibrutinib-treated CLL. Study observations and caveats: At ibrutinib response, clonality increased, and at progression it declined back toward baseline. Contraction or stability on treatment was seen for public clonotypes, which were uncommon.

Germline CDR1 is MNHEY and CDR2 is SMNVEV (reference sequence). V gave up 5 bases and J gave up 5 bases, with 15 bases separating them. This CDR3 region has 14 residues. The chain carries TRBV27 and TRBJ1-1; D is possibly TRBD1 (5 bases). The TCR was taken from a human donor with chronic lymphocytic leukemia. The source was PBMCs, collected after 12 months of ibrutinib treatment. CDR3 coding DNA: TGTGCCAGCAGTCCAGGGTGGCGGGGAACTGAAGCTTTCTTT. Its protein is CASSPGWRGTEAFF.